Below are 26 T cell receptor beta chains sequenced from a single sample in a study of T cell clonality in common variable immunodeficiency. Overall study results and limits: Common variable immunodeficiency TCR beta sequences reportedly had fewer deletions and N-nucleotide insertions.

Libraries were prepared by immunoSEQ multiplex PCR; TCRdb keeps only in-frame clonotypes and omits some of them. The sample was found to contain about 33,000 clones, and every one recurs. Their antigens remain unidentified. Sequenced input: peripheral blood mononuclear cells. These receptors all stem from a human donor with common variable immunodeficiency.

The sequenced CDR3 bases are TGTGCCAGCAGTGACCACCTAAACAGGGTACGGGAAAAA. It translates to CASSDHLNRVREK. The whole CDR3 sequence reads CASSDHLNRVREKLFF. The chain couples TRBV2 to TRBJ1-4; TRBD1 is a possible D gene (6 bases). The read ends 3 residues before the CDR3 terminus; that terminus is restored from the germline J gene. This CDR3 is built from 16 residues. V lost 3 bases to trimming and J lost 8 bases, with 19 bases between them. Per the germline V gene, CDR1 is SNHLY and CDR2 is FYNNEI.

This clone was counted at least ten times. The read ends 3 residues shy of where the CDR3 ends; the end is completed using the germline J gene. The rearrangement joins TRBV6-1 to TRBJ1-3; D is undetermined. Germline V lookup: CDR1 MNHNS, CDR2 SASEGT. The V end was cut by 3 bases, the J end by 3 bases, with 12 bases between. This CDR3 spans 15 amino acids. Incomplete CDR3 DNA: TGTGCCAGCAGTGACCAGGTCAACTTTGGAAACACC. It yields the protein CASSDQVNFGNT. The whole CDR3 reads CASSDQVNFGNTIYF.

Notes on this clone: Coverage ceases 3 residues before the CDR3 finishes, and the germline J gene fills in the end. This sequence joins TRBV19 and TRBJ2-1, with 9 bases lining up with TRBD1. Germline V lookup: CDR1 LNHDA, CDR2 SQIVND (reference sequence). The J segment lost 0 bases and the V segment lost 5 bases, leaving 2 bases of the junction unmatched. The CDR3 sequence is 15 residues long. CDR3 region: CASSSTGGSYNEQFF. The sequenced part of the CDR3 DNA is TGTGCCAGTAGTTCGACAGGGGGCTCCTACAATGAG.

This clone was seen at least ten times. The observed sequence ends 3 residues before the CDR3 terminus, with the missing tail filled in from the germline J gene. The chain has TRBV7-9 and TRBJ1-6; 8 bases line up with TRBD1. V was pared by 6 bases and J by 7 bases, with 8 bases of the junction left unmatched. This CDR3 region has 15 residues. From germline, CDR1 is SEHNR and CDR2 FQNEAQ (reference sequence). This chain's CDR3 is CASRSQGAGNSPLHF. The sequenced part of the CDR3 DNA is TGTGCCAGCAGATCTCAGGGGGCGGGAAATTCACCC. Using reference TRBV7-9 and TRBJ1-6 for the parts outside the CDR3, the full variable domain is DTGVSQNPRHKITKRGQNVTFRCDPISEHNRLYWYRQTLGQGPEFLTYFQNEAQLEKSRLLSDRFSAERPKGSFSTLEIQRTEQGDSAMYLCASRSQGAGNSPLHFGNGTRLTVT.

This clone was observed a handful of times. The missing CDR3 end, 3 residues past where the read stops, is filled in from the germline J gene. The chain is built from TRBV6-2 or TRBV6-3 and TRBJ1-5; D is uncertain. The germline V gene has CDR1 MNHEY and CDR2 SVGEGT. The V gene lost 0 bases and the J gene lost 7 bases, with 16 bases spanning the gap. The CDR3 covers 16 residues. This CDR3 reads CASSYSHPPGGQPQHF. The CDR3 DNA, read in part, is TGTGCCAGCAGTTACTCGCACCCCCCCGGAGGGCAGCCC.

This clone was seen ten or more times. The read halts 3 residues ahead of the CDR3 end, with the missing end drawn from the germline J gene. The gene calls are TRBV4-2 and TRBJ1-2, with TRBD1 identical over 10 bases. This CDR3 comprises 16 residues. In germline, CDR1 is LGHNA, CDR2 YNFKEQ. CDR3 region: CASSQDRQGASIGYTF. The part of the CDR3 DNA that was read is TGTGCCAGCAGCCAAGACAGACAGGGGGCGTCGATAGGC.

This clone was observed a handful of times. Read sequence stops 3 residues before the CDR3 end, and the germline J gene provides the missing end. The chain uses TRBV19 and TRBJ2-1; 16 nucleotides agree with TRBD2. The CDR3 length is 18 residues. Germline CDR1 is LNHDA and CDR2 is SQIVND (reference sequence). V lost 3 bases to trimming and J lost 2 bases; unmatched junction nucleotides: 4. The CDR3 sequence is CASSMAGLAGGTYNEQFF. The sequenced CDR3 bases are TGTGCCAGTAGTATGGCGGGACTAGCGGGGGGGACCTACAATGAG.

In this sample, this clone turned up many times. The part of the CDR3 DNA that was read is TGTGCCAGCAGCCAAGAACTAGCGGGGAACACCGGGGAG. It specifies CASSQELAGNTGE. In full, the CDR3 reads CASSQELAGNTGELFF. This sequence joins TRBV14 and TRBJ2-2, with TRBD2 matching 9 bases. The CDR3 extends 3 residues past the end of the read, so its final part is completed from the germline J gene. The V gene's germline CDR1 is SGHDN and CDR2 FVKESK. V dropped 0 bases and J dropped 1; count of bases not matched to a gene: 0. CDR3 length: 16 amino acids. The complete variable domain, with remaining parts taken from reference TRBV14 and TRBJ2-2, reads EAGVTQFPSHSVIEKGQTVTLRCDPISGHDNLYWYRRVMGKEIKFLLHFVKESKQDESGMPNNRFLAERTGGTYSTLKVQPAELEDSGVYFCASSQELAGNTGELFFGEGSRLTVL.

Ten or more counts support this clone. Read data end 3 residues before the CDR3 end; the end is taken from the germline J gene. The chain links TRBV29-1 to TRBJ2-7; 7 bases map to TRBD2. V dropped 4 bases and J dropped 5; count of bases not matched to a gene: 5. CDR3 size: 12 residues. CDR1 SQVTM and CDR2 ANQGSEA come from the germline V gene. The CDR3 reads CSVAWGGDEQYF. CDR3 DNA, as far as it was read: TGCAGCGTTGCCTGGGGGGGAGACGAG.

Only a few counts were recorded for this clone. Read coverage stops 3 residues before the CDR3 terminus; the germline J gene supplies the remainder. The rearrangement joins TRBV2 to TRBJ2-3; D remains unclear. The CDR3 sequence is 13 residues long. Trimming cost V 5 bases and J 4 bases, with 10 bases left between them. The germline CDR1 and CDR2 sequences are SNHLY and FYNNEI. CDR3 loop: CASSIGRADTQYF. CDR3 DNA, as far as it was read: TGTGCCAGCAGTATTGGTCGGGCAGATACG.

As to this clone: The CDR3 end is not reached by the read, which stops 3 residues before it; the germline J gene fills it in. The chain recombines TRBV11-2 with TRBJ1-2, with D uncertain. Germline V CDR1 and CDR2: SGHAT, FQNNGV. Trimming stripped 0 bases from V and 4 bases from J, with 6 bases between. The CDR3 has 13 amino acids. The CDR3 loop reads CASSLEAGYGYTF. CDR3 DNA, as far as it was read: TGTGCCAGCAGCTTAGAAGCGGGCTATGGC.

This clone was seen repeatedly, ten times or more. The missing CDR3 end, 3 residues past where the read stops, is filled in from the germline J gene. V gene TRBV19 combines with J gene TRBJ2-7; no definite D call. CDR3 length: 14 residues. Per the germline V gene, CDR1 is LNHDA and CDR2 is SQIVND (reference sequence). V lost 1 base, J lost 0 bases, and 7 bases lay in between. CDR3 protein: CASSIGQPSYEQYF. Incomplete CDR3 DNA: TGTGCCAGTAGTATAGGGCAACCCTCCTACGAG.

On this clone itself: The observed sequence ends 3 residues before the CDR3 terminus, with the missing tail filled in from the germline J gene. The chain recombines TRBV7-8 with TRBJ2-7, with 10 bases lining up with TRBD1. Germline lookup yields CDR1 SGHVS and CDR2 FQNEAQ. This CDR3 has 15 amino acids. Unmatched junction bases numbered 8, after V lost 5 bases and J lost 4 bases. The CDR3 loop is CASSGRQGAQYEQYF. The DNA read from the CDR3 is TGTGCCAGCAGCGGGAGACAGGGGGCGCAATACGAG.

This clone was seen only a few times. The read is 3 residues too short to cover the CDR3 end, so that end is filled in from the germline J gene. V gene TRBV2 combines with J gene TRBJ1-6, with D tentatively TRBD1 (6 bases). The CDR3 extends over 14 amino acids. In germline, CDR1 is SNHLY, CDR2 FYNNEI. The V gene lost 5 bases and the J gene lost 4 bases, with 9 bases spanning the gap. Partial CDR3 DNA: TGTGCCAGCAGTATAGGGGGTTATAATTCACCC. Protein sequence: CASSIGGYNSP. The entire CDR3 reads CASSIGGYNSPLHF.

This clone appeared many times. Read sequence stops 3 residues before the CDR3 end, and the germline J gene provides the missing end. The rearrangement joins TRBV2 to TRBJ1-3; D is unclear. From germline, CDR1 is SNHLY and CDR2 FYNNEI. CDR3 length: 14 amino acids. The covered CDR3 bases are TGTGCCAGCAGTGAAGCCCGGTTTCGGGGAACC. Translation: CASSEARFRGT. Given in full, the CDR3 is CASSEARFRGTIYF.

This clone has more than one count but fewer than ten. The read terminates 3 residues before the CDR3 end, so the remaining end is supplied by the germline J gene. The rearrangement joins TRBV18 to TRBJ2-7, with unresolved D. CDR1 is KGHSH and CDR2 is LQKENI in the germline V gene. Trimming removed 3 bases at V and 2 bases at J, with 11 bases between. This CDR3 spans 14 amino acids. CDR3 sequence: CASSPQNSPYEQYF. The DNA read from the CDR3 is TGTGCCAGCTCACCGCAAAACAGTCCCTACGAG.

The table lists this clone with many counts. The read is 3 residues too short to cover the CDR3 end, so that end is filled in from the germline J gene. The rearrangement uses TRBV5-1 and TRBJ2-1; 13 bases fit TRBD2. Trimming removed 2 bases from V and 0 bases from J; junction bases left unmatched: 11. Germline CDR1 is SGHRS and CDR2 is YFSETQ. This CDR3 region has 20 residues. This chain's CDR3 is CASSFFIGTSGESSYNEQFF. Incomplete CDR3 DNA: TGCGCCAGCAGCTTTTTTATAGGGACTAGCGGGGAAAGCTCCTACAATGAG.

In the case of this clone: The read stops 3 residues short of the end of the CDR3; the missing end is completed from the germline J gene. V gene TRBV7-9 combines with J gene TRBJ1-1, with D uncertain. V was cut by 10 bases and J by 3 bases, with 21 bases left in between. In germline, CDR1 is SEHNR, CDR2 FQNEAQ (reference sequence). The CDR3 sequence is 15 residues long. The chain's CDR3 is CATPPAGALDTEAFF. CDR3 DNA (partial): TGTGCCACCCCACCGGCGGGTGCCCTTGACACTGAA.

About this clone itself: The CDR3 is cut off 3 residues early in the read; its end comes from the germline J gene. The chain combines TRBV6-1 with TRBJ2-1; D unclear. From germline, CDR1 is MNHNS and CDR2 SASEGT. V dropped 3 bases and J dropped 4 bases, with 7 bases sitting between them. The CDR3 is 13 residues long. The CDR3 sequence is CASSDSVYNEQFF. CDR3 DNA (partial): TGTGCCAGCAGTGATAGTGTTTACAATGAG.

A remark on this clone: The read gets to within 3 residues of the CDR3 end, and the germline J gene fills in the rest. The chain couples TRBV19 to TRBJ2-1; 7 positions match TRBD1. The CDR3 sequence is 18 residues long. V shed 0 bases and J 4 bases; nucleotides not matched to a gene: 12. Germline loops: CDR1 LNHDA, CDR2 SQIVND (reference sequence). The sequenced CDR3 bases are TGTGCCAGTAGTATAGATCGACAGGGACGGGATCCATACAATGAG. Amino acids: CASSIDRQGRDPYNE. The full CDR3 is CASSIDRQGRDPYNEQFF.

This clone was seen ten or more times. The missing CDR3 end, 3 residues past where the read stops, is filled in from the germline J gene. J is TRBJ1-1 and V is TRBV5-5, with no clear D. This CDR3 has 13 amino acids. CDR1 SGHKS and CDR2 YYEKEE come from the germline V gene (reference sequence). Trimming stripped 2 bases from V and 1 base from J, with 6 bases between. CDR3 residues: CASSFQGNTEAFF. The sequenced part of the CDR3 DNA is TGTGCCAGCAGCTTTCAAGGGAACACTGAA.

To note about this clone: The read terminates 3 residues ahead of where the CDR3 ends, so the germline J gene completes it. V and J are TRBV7-8 and TRBJ2-1; 7 bases map to TRBD1. The CDR3 is made up of 15 amino acids. Looked up from germline, CDR1 is SGHVS and CDR2 is FQNEAQ. The V segment lost 5 bases and the J segment 4 bases; nucleotides outside the gene matches: 8. The chain's CDR3 is CASSRVGTAYNEQFF. The DNA read from the CDR3 is TGTGCCAGCAGCCGCGTCGGGACAGCTTACAATGAG.

This clone came up a few times. The observed sequence ends 3 residues before the CDR3 terminus, with the missing tail filled in from the germline J gene. The chain recombines TRBV2 with TRBJ2-7, with 9 bases that match TRBD2. Unmatched junction bases numbered 5, after V lost 6 bases and J lost 2 bases. CDR1 SNHLY and CDR2 FYNNEI come from the germline V gene. This CDR3 has 14 amino acids. The sequenced part of the CDR3 DNA is TGTGCCAGCAGGGTAAGCGGGGGGACCTACGAG. This encodes CASRVSGGTYE. In full, the CDR3 reads CASRVSGGTYEQYF.

There are many counts of this clone. Read sequence stops 3 residues before the CDR3 end, and the germline J gene provides the missing end. V is TRBV5-5 and J is TRBJ2-3; TRBD2 matches 10 bases. V lost 2 bases and J lost 3; bases outside the gene matches: 3. CDR1 is SGHKS, CDR2 YYEKEE, per germline (reference sequence). The CDR3 totals 15 residues. CDR3 sequence reads: CASSFSGGWTDTQYF. The covered CDR3 bases are TGTGCCAGCAGCTTTAGCGGGGGGTGGACAGATACG.

Note on this clone: The observed sequence ends 3 residues before the CDR3 terminus, with the missing tail filled in from the germline J gene. This chain uses TRBV19 with TRBJ1-2; no clear D. CDR3 length: 12 residues. V lost 7 bases and J lost 4, with 10 bases in between. The germline gives CDR1 LNHDA, CDR2 SQIVND (reference sequence). CDR3 sequence reads: CASMGKVYGYTF. The sequenced CDR3 bases are TGTGCCAGTATGGGCAAGGTCTATGGC.

This clone was seen many times. The CDR3 end is not reached by the read, which stops 3 residues before it; the germline J gene fills it in. The chain uses TRBV7-9 and TRBJ2-7; D not resolved. The germline gives CDR1 SEHNR, CDR2 FQNEAQ (reference sequence). V lost 6 bases to trimming and J lost 3 bases, with 6 bases between them. This CDR3 comprises 11 residues. CDR3 DNA (partial): TGTGCCAGCAGTCCCAGCTACGAG. This encodes CASSPSYE. From start to end, the CDR3 is CASSPSYEQYF. Combining the CDR3 with reference TRBV7-9 and TRBJ2-7 gives the whole variable domain DTGVSQNPRHKITKRGQNVTFRCDPISEHNRLYWYRQTLGQGPEFLTYFQNEAQLEKSRLLSDRFSAERPKGSFSTLEIQRTEQGDSAMYLCASSPSYEQYFGPGTRLTVT.